A single TCR beta chain is shown here with its context. Its specificity is not known. The sample originates from a study of T-cell memory formation after mild COVID-19. Across the whole study: For the most part, TCR clusters were specific to one donor. Study outcomes and limitations: Day 15 to 85 contracting clones showed balanced CD4/CD8; later expanders leaned CD4+. Contracting CD8+ clones were enriched in EMRA, CD4+ mainly in CM and EM.

Germline lookup yields CDR1 SGHRS and CDR2 YFSETQ. Deletions cut 2 bases from V and 4 bases from J, with 21 bases between. CDR3 size: 17 residues. Sample barcodes and UMIs were carried by the TCR alpha and TCR beta cDNA libraries that 5'RACE generated with constant-segment primers. TCRdb reprocessed the 5' RACE reads with MiXCR, giving one entry per CDR3 protein. The sample yields 400,000 or so distinct CDR3 sequences, about 20% seen once. The material sequenced was PBMCs or a T cell subset sorted from them (not recorded which). The sequence derives from an adult woman who had mild COVID-19 (a few samples of this study predate the infection). Cell type and time point are not known. This rearrangement joins TRBV5-1 to TRBJ2-5; weak D call: TRBD1 (5 bases). The CDR3 protein is CASSFSIRVRSRETQYF. The CDR3 DNA reads TGCGCCAGCAGCTTCTCTATCAGGGTACGATCGAGAGAGACCCAGTACTTC.